One and the same sample provided the 14 T cell receptor beta chains below, sequenced in a study of blood T cell repertoires in COVID-19. The table came from immunoSEQ multiplex PCR; TCRdb's copy has only in-frame clones and leaves some out. Counted here are some 150,000 clones, around 82% occurring once; the ten biggest clones make up approximately 4%. Sequenced: PBMCs or T cells enriched from blood (not recorded which). These receptors all stem from a woman in her fifties or sixties in a cohort exposed to, infected with or recovered from COVID-19 (not recorded which).

The chain joins TRBV11-2 to TRBJ2-3, with TRBD1 as a possible D gene (5 bases). Trimming shortened V by 5 bases and J by 1 base, and 10 bases separated the two germline ends. The CDR3 runs 14 residues. Germline V CDR1 and CDR2: SGHAT, FQNNGV. The CDR3 DNA sequence: TGTGCCAGCAGCCCCACGACAGGCACAGATACGCAGTATTTT. Protein: CASSPTTGTDTQYF.

The genes are TRBV2 and TRBJ2-2; TRBD1 agrees at 8 bases. The CDR3 loop spans 16 amino acids. V trimming: 5 bases; J trimming: 6 bases; junction bases outside the gene matches: 11. The germline V gene encodes CDR1 SNHLY and CDR2 FYNNEI. CDR3 protein: CASSPQGQVYSGELFF. CDR3 sequence (DNA): TGTGCCAGCAGTCCCCAGGGACAGGTGTATTCCGGGGAGCTGTTTTTT.

The chain's CDR3 is CASSDVRAEKNTEAFF. The DNA of the CDR3 is TGTGCCAGCAGTGATGTCAGGGCAGAAAAGAACACTGAAGCTTTCTTT. V gene TRBV6-1 combines with J gene TRBJ1-1, with D possibly matching TRBD1 (5 bases). Trimming left V 3 bases short and J 1 base short, with 15 bases between. This CDR3 has 16 residues. The germline CDR1 and CDR2 sequences are MNHNS and SASEGT.

The chain couples TRBV3-1 (or the pseudogene TRBV3-2) to TRBJ2-1; 8 bases are a match to TRBD2. With V trimmed by 1 base and J by 7 bases, 6 bases remained unmatched. The germline CDR1 and CDR2 sequences are LGHDT and YNNKEL (reference sequence). The CDR3 loop spans 15 amino acids. CDR3 nucleotide sequence: TGTGCCAGCAGCCAAGGGTCGGGGGGGAGTAATGAGCAGTTCTTC. It translates to CASSQGSGGSNEQFF.

This clone was seen only once. The gene calls are TRBV14 and TRBJ2-7; 8 bases are a match to TRBD1. Germline lookup yields CDR1 SGHDN and CDR2 FVKESK. CDR3 size: 14 residues. Losses at the gene ends were 0 bases for V and 4 bases for J; bases not matched to a gene: 2. The CDR3 DNA follows: TGTGCCAGCAGCCAAGACAGGGGGCTTTACGAGCAGTACTTC. This sequence encodes CASSQDRGLYEQYF.

The rearrangement uses TRBV2 and TRBJ1-2; TRBD1 matches at 8 bases. V lost 10 bases, J lost 2 bases, and 27 bases stayed unmatched. Germline V CDR1 and CDR2: SNHLY, FYNNEI. This CDR3 is 20 amino acids long. The CDR3 sequence is CATPNSPGTGPPERNYGYTF. CDR3 coding DNA: TGTGCCACCCCTAACAGTCCCGGGACAGGACCTCCGGAGAGAAACTATGGCTACACCTTC.

The chain uses TRBV24-1 and TRBJ1-5, with 9 nucleotides matching TRBD1. The germline CDR1 and CDR2 sequences are KGHDR and SFDVKD. The CDR3 extends over 15 amino acids. V lost 4 bases to trimming and J lost 4 bases; unmatched junction nucleotides: 4. CDR3 protein: CATSDSGQGNQPQHF. CDR3 sequence (DNA): TGTGCCACCAGTGACTCAGGACAGGGGAATCAGCCCCAGCATTTT.

The rearrangement joins TRBV28 to TRBJ1-6; the match to TRBD1 covers 7 bases. V dropped 6 bases and J dropped 10; count of bases not matched to a gene: 9. This CDR3 is 14 amino acids long. Germline CDR1 reads MDHEN; CDR2 reads SYDVKM. The CDR3 DNA sequence: TGTGCCAGCAGCCGGACAGGATTAGGATCACCCCTCCACTTT. Its translation: CASSRTGLGSPLHF.

This chain connects TRBV5-6 to TRBJ1-1; a weak D match, TRBD1 (6 bases). Trimming stripped 4 bases from V and 0 bases from J, with 10 bases between. In germline, CDR1 is SGHDT, CDR2 YYEEEE. This CDR3 has 14 amino acids. The CDR3 DNA reads TGTGCCAGCAGCCGACAGGCACTGAACACTGAAGCTTTCTTT. It is translated as CASSRQALNTEAFF.

V is TRBV27 and J is TRBJ1-2; D is perhaps TRBD1 (6 bases). V was shortened by 4 bases and J by 6 bases, with 18 bases between the two germline ends. The length of the CDR3 is 15 residues. CDR1 and CDR2 from the germline V gene are MNHEY and SMNVEV (reference sequence). The CDR3 DNA sequence: TGTGCCAGCAGTTCCGTCGAACAGGGCGCACATGGCTACACCTTC. Protein sequence: CASSSVEQGAHGYTF.

This chain links TRBV10-2 with TRBJ2-7, with 10 bases aligning to TRBD1. With 5 bases clipped from V and 2 bases from J, the junction kept 9 bases outside the gene matches. The CDR3 spans 16 residues. Germline V gene lookup returns CDR1 WSHSY and CDR2 SAAADI. CDR3 coding DNA: TGCGCCAGCAGTAAAGTACCGGGACAGGGGACCTACGAGCAGTACTTC. Encoded protein: CASSKVPGQGTYEQYF.

The chain's CDR3 is CSGGSGVEQYF. CDR3 sequence (DNA): TGCAGTGGCGGGAGTGGAGTCGAGCAGTACTTC. The chain couples TRBV20-1 to TRBJ2-7; 7 nucleotides line up with TRBD2. This CDR3 has 11 amino acids. Germline trimming cut 7 bases from V and 6 bases from J; bases unmatched to any gene: 6. Germline loops: CDR1 DFQATT, CDR2 SNEGSKA (reference sequence).

The genes are TRBV11-2 and TRBJ2-2, with 7 bases identical to TRBD2. There are 17 residues in the CDR3. Germline V gene lookup returns CDR1 SGHAT and CDR2 FQNNGV. V trimming: 5 bases; J trimming: 4 bases; junction bases outside the gene matches: 13. CDR3 DNA sequence: TGTGCCAGCAGCCGCGGGGGAGTTGGTCTTGGCACCGGGGAGCTGTTTTTT. It is translated as CASSRGGVGLGTGELFF.

The chain is built from TRBV6-6 and TRBJ2-4; 9 positions agree with TRBD2. The CDR3 length is 12 residues. Trimming at V came to 6 bases and at J to 8 bases, leaving 2 bases not matched to a gene. Germline V gives CDR1 MNHNY, CDR2 SVGAGI (reference sequence). CDR3 in DNA: TGTGCCAGCAGGGCGGGAGGGTACATTCAGTACTTC. Translation: CASRAGGYIQYF.